These 17 T cell receptor beta chains came from one sample sequenced in a study of STAT5B mutations in CD4+ large granular lymphocyte leukemia. Profiling relied on immunoSEQ multiplex PCR, and the TCRdb table lists in-frame clones only, not all of them. The sample lists tens of thousands of clones, around 81% occurring once. The specimen sequenced was CD4+ T cells from blood buffy coats. The source of these receptors is a human donor in good health.

This chain links TRBV7-9 with TRBJ2-4; tentatively, D is TRBD2 (7 bases). V lost 3 bases and J 1 base, leaving 16 bases between the germline ends. Germline lookup yields CDR1 SEHNR and CDR2 FQNEAQ (reference sequence). The CDR3 sequence is 17 residues long. The CDR3 nucleotides read TGTGCCAGCAGCTTGGGGGGGGCAGGATCGGCCAAAAACATTCAGTACTTC. Protein: CASSLGGAGSAKNIQYF.

The chain recombines TRBV7-2 with TRBJ2-6; no clear D gene. Trimming pared 5 bases from V and 0 bases from J, leaving 8 bases between. The CDR3 totals 15 residues. From germline, CDR1 is SGHTA and CDR2 FQGNSA. Here the CDR3 DNA reads TGTGCCAGCAGCCCGCTAATCTCTGGGGCCAACGTCCTGACTTTC. This sequence encodes CASSPLISGANVLTF.

The sample holds a few counts of this clone. The CDR3 reads CASSLGAGVDEQYF. CDR3 bases: TGCGCCAGCAGCTTGGGAGCGGGAGTCGACGAGCAGTACTTC. The rearrangement joins TRBV5-1 to TRBJ2-7; 8 bases are a match to TRBD2. Germline trimming cut 0 bases from V and 5 bases from J; bases unmatched to any gene: 4. Germline assignment: CDR1 SGHRS and CDR2 YFSETQ. The CDR3 runs to 14 residues. Drawing the rest from reference TRBV5-1 and TRBJ2-7, the complete variable domain is KAGVTQTPRYLIKTRGQQVTLSCSPISGHRSVSWYQQTPGQGLQFLFEYFSETQRNKGNFPGRFSGRQFSNSRSEMNVSTLELGDSALYLCASSLGAGVDEQYFGPGTRLTVT.

The rearrangement joins TRBV4-1 to TRBJ2-3; D not certain. Trimming pared 4 bases from V and 1 base from J, leaving 15 bases between. This CDR3 is 16 amino acids long. Germline V gene sequence: CDR1 MGHRA, CDR2 YSYEKL. Written as DNA, the CDR3 is TGCGCCAGCAGCCGGAGCGCGGTAAGGGGCACAGATACGCAGTATTTT. It specifies CASSRSAVRGTDTQYF.

The CDR3, as DNA: TGCGCCAGCAGCTCTCAGGGCACTTTGAACACTGAAGCTTTCTTT. Protein sequence: CASSSQGTLNTEAFF. The rearrangement links TRBV5-1 to TRBJ1-1, with a possible D match to TRBD1 (5 bases). This CDR3 has 15 residues. CDR1 SGHRS and CDR2 YFSETQ come from the germline V gene. V was pared by 3 bases and J by 0 bases, with 12 bases between. Full variable domain (remainder filled in from reference TRBV5-1 and TRBJ1-1): KAGVTQTPRYLIKTRGQQVTLSCSPISGHRSVSWYQQTPGQGLQFLFEYFSETQRNKGNFPGRFSGRQFSNSRSEMNVSTLELGDSALYLCASSSQGTLNTEAFFGQGTRLTVV.

The genes are TRBV7-9 and TRBJ2-2, with D possibly TRBD1 on 6 matching bases. Germline V CDR1 and CDR2: SEHNR, FQNEAQ (reference sequence). V lost 7 bases to trimming and J lost 3 bases, with 21 bases between them. The CDR3 loop spans 17 amino acids. CDR3 in amino acids: CASNRQGFATHTGELFF. In DNA form, the CDR3 reads TGTGCCAGCAACAGGCAGGGGTTTGCGACTCACACCGGGGAGCTGTTTTTT.

The chain couples TRBV6-5 to TRBJ1-2; D gene ambiguous. V shed 7 bases and J shed 0 bases, with 9 bases lying between them. This CDR3 contains 13 residues. The germline V gene encodes CDR1 MNHEY and CDR2 SVGAGI. CDR3 coding DNA: TGTGCCAGCAATACCGGGTCTAACTATGGCTACACCTTC. Protein sequence: CASNTGSNYGYTF.

This chain joins TRBV4-3 and TRBJ2-3, with 7 bases lining up with TRBD1. The CDR3 contains 15 residues. The germline V gene encodes CDR1 LGHNA and CDR2 YSLEER. V was clipped by 4 bases and J by 2 bases; unmatched bases: 6. The CDR3 loop is CASSPEGAVTDTQYF. The CDR3 DNA follows: TGCGCCAGCAGCCCCGAGGGGGCAGTCACAGATACGCAGTATTTT.

The CDR3 here is CSVDDWGNKNIQYF. The CDR3 region has the DNA TGCAGCGTTGACGACTGGGGAAACAAAAACATTCAGTACTTC. The chain uses TRBV29-1 and TRBJ2-4; no clear D. V lost 3 bases and J 3 bases, leaving 12 bases between the germline ends. From germline, CDR1 is SQVTM and CDR2 ANQGSEA. The CDR3 extends over 14 amino acids. Drawing the rest from reference TRBV29-1 and TRBJ2-4, the complete variable domain is SAVISQKPSRDICQRGTSLTIQCQVDSQVTMMFWYRQQPGQSLTLIATANQGSEATYESGFVIDKFPISRPNLTFSTLTVSNMSPEDSSIYLCSVDDWGNKNIQYFGAGTRLSVL.

CDR3 sequence reads: CASSGPLRSYNEQFF. The CDR3 DNA sequence: TGTGCCAGCAGCGGACCACTCCGCTCCTACAATGAGCAGTTCTTC. The chain recombines TRBV21-1 with TRBJ2-1. TRBV21-1 is termed a pseudogene. This CDR3 is 15 amino acids long.

This clone was recorded a few times. The chain has TRBV21-1 and TRBJ2-7. TRBV21-1 is a pseudogene segment. The CDR3 loop spans 16 amino acids. The chain's CDR3 is CASSSRRGTESYEQYF. The CDR3 DNA sequence: TGTGCCAGCAGCTCCCGGCGGGGGACAGAGTCCTACGAGCAGTACTTC.

This clone was observed a handful of times. The V and J genes are TRBV7-9 and TRBJ1-1; 8 bases match TRBD1. The CDR3 sequence is 15 residues long. CDR1 is SEHNR, CDR2 FQNEAQ, per germline (reference sequence). Trimming at V came to 8 bases and at J to 0 bases, leaving 8 bases not matched to a gene. As DNA, the CDR3 is TGTGCCAGCTCCCGGGCAGGGGGCATGAACACTGAAGCTTTCTTT. Protein sequence: CASSRAGGMNTEAFF.

The V call is TRBV18, the J call TRBJ2-2; D uncertain. Trimming cost V 3 bases and J 0 bases, with 5 bases left between them. The length of the CDR3 is 14 residues. Germline CDR1 is KGHSH and CDR2 is LQKENI. CDR3 coding DNA: TGTGCCAGCTCACCCCCGACGAACACCGGGGAGCTGTTTTTT. The encoded protein is CASSPPTNTGELFF.

The chain couples TRBV14 to TRBJ1-2, with 9 bases lining up with TRBD1. V was pared by 0 bases and J by 10 bases, with 9 bases of the junction left unmatched. The CDR3 has 15 residues. The V gene's germline CDR1 is SGHDN and CDR2 FVKESK. Written as DNA, the CDR3 is TGTGCCAGCAGCCAAGAGCTTCCGGGACAGGGTTCCTACACCTTC. Translation gives CASSQELPGQGSYTF.

CDR3 sequence (DNA): TGCGCCAGCAGCTTGGCCCCGCAGTCCGGGGAGCTGTTTTTT. Its translation is CASSLAPQSGELFF. J is TRBJ2-2 and V is TRBV5-1, with no clear D. CDR1 is SGHRS and CDR2 is YFSETQ in the germline V gene. The CDR3 runs 14 residues. The germline V and J ends were trimmed by 0 bases and 6 bases, with 9 bases remaining between them.

This clone was observed a handful of times. This chain uses TRBV14 with TRBJ2-7; TRBD2 agrees at 7 bases. Trimming took 0 bases from V and 7 from J; bases not matched to a gene: 3. Germline V gene lookup returns CDR1 SGHDN and CDR2 FVKESK. This CDR3 has 13 amino acids. The CDR3: CASSQDTRGEQYV. CDR3 DNA sequence: TGTGCCAGCAGCCAAGATACGCGGGGGGAGCAGTACGTC.

This chain joins TRBV5-6 and TRBJ2-5; unclear D gene. Germline V gives CDR1 SGHDT, CDR2 YYEEEE. CDR3 length: 14 amino acids. The V and J ends lost 0 bases and 3 bases respectively, with 9 bases between them. As DNA, the CDR3 is TGTGCCAGCAGCTTGGCCAACCAGGAAGAGACCCAGTACTTC. It yields the protein CASSLANQEETQYF.